This T cell receptor (beta chain) comes out of a study of cytomegalovirus exposure and HLA in healthy donors. Study background: Early released data comprised about 85 million unique TCRs from HLA-typed donors.

Study-level results: In a later analysis, V- and J-gene trimming of beta chains associated with a DCLRE1C missense variant, replicated independently. Near-uniform donor sequencing depth was presumed by presence/absence analyses.

A remark on this clone: Its target is unknown.

All the people who gave samples were healthy bone marrow donors. The trim removed 4 bases at V and 3 bases at J, leaving 6 bases unmatched. Germline CDR1 SGHTS, CDR2 YDEGEE. This CDR3 is 15 amino acids long. Amplification used 60 Vbeta primers and 13 Jbeta primers. Profiling relied on immunoSEQ multiplex PCR, and the TCRdb table lists in-frame clones only, not all of them. The table shows about 82,000 clones, with 70% to 85% occurring only once. This clonotype was obtained from a human donor in good health. Sequenced sample: PBMCs. This chain joins TRBV5-8 and TRBJ2-7, with 11 bases fitting TRBD2. In nucleotides, the CDR3 is TGTGCCAGCAGCAGGGCCGGGACTAGCGGCTACGAGCAGTACTTC. As protein: CASSRAGTSGYEQYF.